Presented here are 19 T cell receptor beta chains from one specimen sequenced in a study of memory CD4+ T cells and cytomegalovirus serostatus. Sequenced by immunoSEQ multiplex PCR; TCRdb stores in-frame clones only, minus some. Of just over 25,000 clones listed, approximately 75% are singletons. The sort gate was single viable CD3+CD4+CD8-CD45RO+ cells for memory CD4+ T cells. Sequenced input: memory CD4+ T cells from blood. Receptors originate from an adult in good health and CMV-seronegative.

This chain connects TRBV7-2 to TRBJ2-2; D uncertain. CDR1 and CDR2 from the germline V gene are SGHTA and FQGNSA. V lost 0 bases and J 6 bases, leaving 5 bases between the germline ends. The CDR3 extends over 13 amino acids. CDR3 region: CASSLAGSGELFF. CDR3 bases: TGTGCCAGCAGCTTAGCGGGATCCGGGGAGCTGTTTTTT.

This sequence joins TRBV27 and TRBJ2-6; no firm D call. Trimming cost V 2 bases and J 2 bases, with 4 bases left between them. The CDR3 has 14 residues. Looked up from germline, CDR1 is MNHEY and CDR2 is SMNVEV (reference sequence). CDR3 amino acids: CASSLEAGANVLTF. For the CDR3, the DNA is TGTGCCAGCAGTTTAGAGGCTGGGGCCAACGTCCTGACTTTC. Full variable domain (outside the CDR3, taken from reference TRBV27 and TRBJ2-6): EAQVTQNPRYLITVTGKKLTVTCSQNMNHEYMSWYRQDPGLGLRQIYYSMNVEVTDKGDVPEGYKVSRKEKRNFPLILESPSPNQTSLYFCASSLEAGANVLTFGAGSRLTVL.

This chain links TRBV6-6 with TRBJ1-4, with D possibly TRBD1 on 6 matching bases. The germline V and J ends were trimmed by 0 bases and 7 bases, with 9 bases remaining between them. The CDR3 runs 14 residues. CDR1 is MNHNY, CDR2 SVGAGI, per germline (reference sequence). The CDR3 reads CASSYSLGGEKLFF. CDR3 sequence (DNA): TGTGCCAGCAGTTACTCTTTAGGGGGTGAAAAACTGTTTTTT.

The V gene is TRBV11-2, the J gene TRBJ1-3, with D unresolved. Germline V CDR1 and CDR2: SGHAT, FQNNGV. This CDR3 is 16 amino acids long. V gave up 1 base and J gave up 0 bases, with 10 bases separating them. This chain's CDR3 is CASSLGASLSGNTIYF. The CDR3 DNA reads TGTGCCAGCAGCTTAGGTGCCAGCCTCTCTGGAAACACCATATATTTT.

The rearrangement joins TRBV5-6 to TRBJ2-7; 7 nucleotides match TRBD1. The CDR3 contains 15 residues. Germline V gives CDR1 SGHDT, CDR2 YYEEEE. With V trimmed by 0 bases and J by 9 bases, 12 bases remained unmatched. CDR3 residues: CASSLVGTEVVGQYF. DNA for the CDR3: TGTGCCAGCAGCTTGGTCGGGACAGAGGTGGTGGGGCAGTACTTC.

This clone came up a few times. In nucleotides, the CDR3 is TGCAGTGCGCAGGGGCCCGAGCAGTACTTC. Translation gives CSAQGPEQYF. V usage is TRBV20-1 and J usage is TRBJ2-7, with D perhaps TRBD1 (6 bases). V lost 6 bases and J 6 bases, leaving 9 bases between the germline ends. The CDR3 is made up of 10 amino acids. The germline V gene has CDR1 DFQATT and CDR2 SNEGSKA (reference sequence).

This chain links TRBV10-3 with TRBJ2-2; the match to TRBD2 covers 8 bases. CDR1 and CDR2 (germline): ENHRY, SYGVKD. The junction had 5 bases not matched to a gene; V was cut back by 4 bases and J by 4 bases. The CDR3 sequence is 15 residues long. The CDR3 DNA follows: TGTGCCATCAGTGCCGACGGGAGGGCCACCGGGGAGCTGTTTTTT. Translating gives CAISADGRATGELFF.

The rearrangement uses TRBV4-2 and TRBJ1-5, with D unclear. CDR1 LGHNA and CDR2 YNFKEQ come from the germline V gene. V dropped 0 bases and J dropped 4 bases, with 7 bases sitting between them. The CDR3 loop spans 14 amino acids. This chain's CDR3 is CASSQDTTNQPQHF. CDR3 DNA sequence: TGTGCCAGCAGCCAAGATACGACAAATCAGCCCCAGCATTTT.

In its sample, this clone was seen once. This chain uses TRBV5-8 with TRBJ2-3, with TRBD1 as a possible D gene (6 bases). V was clipped by 3 bases and J by 1 base, with 12 bases between them. In germline, CDR1 is SGHTS, CDR2 YDEGEE. The CDR3 runs 15 residues. CDR3 nucleotides: TGTGCCAGCAGCTGGGAGCAGGGGCGCACAGATACGCAGTATTTT. It specifies CASSWEQGRTDTQYF.

The chain is built from TRBV18 and TRBJ2-7; TRBD1 agrees at 9 bases. CDR3 length equals 15 residues. The trim removed 4 bases at V and 0 bases at J, leaving 4 bases unmatched. The germline V gene has CDR1 KGHSH and CDR2 LQKENI. CDR3 in amino acids: CASSRQGGNSYEQYF. The CDR3, as DNA: TGTGCCAGCTCACGACAGGGGGGTAACTCCTACGAGCAGTACTTC.

The chain is built from TRBV28 and TRBJ2-7; D unresolved. Germline V gene data show CDR1 as MDHEN and CDR2 as SYDVKM. The CDR3 consists of 11 residues. Trimming took off 9 bases at V and 1 base at J, with 7 bases between the two ends. This CDR3 is CASEGSYEQYF. Here the CDR3 DNA reads TGTGCCAGTGAAGGATCCTACGAGCAGTACTTC. Complete variable domain (other parts from reference TRBV28 and TRBJ2-7): DVKVTQSSRYLVKRTGEKVFLECVQDMDHENMFWYRQDPGLGLRLIYFSYDVKMKEKGDIPEGYSVSREKKERFSLILESASTNQTSMYLCASEGSYEQYFGPGTRLTVT.

V and J are TRBV18 and TRBJ2-3; the D is unclear. In germline, CDR1 is KGHSH, CDR2 LQKENI. The V and J ends lost 3 bases and 0 bases respectively, with 13 bases between them. This CDR3 has 16 amino acids. CDR3 DNA sequence: TGTGCCAGCTCACCCCCCCGGATAACTAGCACAGATACGCAGTATTTT. Encoded protein: CASSPPRITSTDTQYF. Full variable domain (outside the CDR3, taken from reference TRBV18 and TRBJ2-3): NAGVMQNPRHLVRRRGQEARLRCSPMKGHSHVYWYRQLPEEGLKFMVYLQKENIIDESGMPKERFSAEFPKEGPSILRIQQVVRGDSAAYFCASSPPRITSTDTQYFGPGTRLTVL.

The chain links TRBV4-2 to TRBJ1-2; tentative D call: TRBD1 (6 bases). The CDR3 runs 15 residues. Between the trimmed V and J ends, which lost 1 base and 8 bases, there was a span of 17 bases. Germline CDR1 is LGHNA and CDR2 is YNFKEQ. The CDR3 reads CASSQAVQGSGGYTF. The CDR3 DNA reads TGTGCCAGCAGCCAAGCTGTACAGGGAAGTGGGGGCTACACCTTC.

This rearrangement joins TRBV7-9 to TRBJ1-4; D unresolved. The CDR3 has 11 amino acids. Germline CDR1 SEHNR, CDR2 FQNEAQ (reference sequence). Between the trimmed V and J ends, which lost 5 bases and 8 bases, there was a span of 6 bases. The CDR3 here is CASSQTEKLFF. CDR3 DNA sequence: TGTGCCAGCAGCCAAACGGAAAAACTGTTTTTT.

The CDR3 nucleotides read TGTGCCAGCAGTCCCCGGGATAGCAATCAGCCCCAGCATTTT. It encodes CASSPRDSNQPQHF. This chain joins TRBV6-1 and TRBJ1-5; D not resolved. The V and J ends lost 5 bases and 0 bases respectively, with 8 bases between them. The germline gives CDR1 MNHNS, CDR2 SASEGT. The CDR3 has 14 amino acids.

The chain recombines TRBV18 with TRBJ1-1; D is uncertain. From germline, CDR1 is KGHSH and CDR2 LQKENI. Trimming removed 3 bases from V and 3 bases from J, with 5 bases in between. The CDR3 has 12 amino acids. The CDR3 here is CASSPRDTEAFF. The DNA of the CDR3 is TGTGCCAGCTCACCGCGGGACACTGAAGCTTTCTTT.

This chain uses TRBV5-4 with TRBJ2-7; 9 bases fit TRBD1. Trimming took 0 bases from V and 2 from J; bases not matched to a gene: 0. The CDR3 covers 14 residues. CDR1 SGHNT and CDR2 YYREEE come from the germline V gene (reference sequence). CDR3 coding DNA: TGTGCCAGCAGCTTGGGACAGGGGGCCTACGAGCAGTACTTC. Its translation: CASSLGQGAYEQYF.

This clone was counted only a few times. The V call is TRBV21-1, the J call TRBJ1-1. TRBV21-1 is a recognized pseudogene. The CDR3 totals 16 residues. The CDR3 DNA sequence: TGTGCCAGCAGTGCGACCGGCATATCGATGAACACTGAAGCTTTCTTT. This encodes CASSATGISMNTEAFF.

The chain couples TRBV19 to TRBJ1-5; D unclear. Looked up from germline, CDR1 is LNHDA and CDR2 is SQIVND (reference sequence). The CDR3 length is 13 residues. V gave up 2 bases and J gave up 4 bases, with 6 bases separating them. The CDR3 DNA sequence: TGTGCCAGTAGTATATCTCTTAATCAGCCCCAGCATTTT. Its translation is CASSISLNQPQHF.